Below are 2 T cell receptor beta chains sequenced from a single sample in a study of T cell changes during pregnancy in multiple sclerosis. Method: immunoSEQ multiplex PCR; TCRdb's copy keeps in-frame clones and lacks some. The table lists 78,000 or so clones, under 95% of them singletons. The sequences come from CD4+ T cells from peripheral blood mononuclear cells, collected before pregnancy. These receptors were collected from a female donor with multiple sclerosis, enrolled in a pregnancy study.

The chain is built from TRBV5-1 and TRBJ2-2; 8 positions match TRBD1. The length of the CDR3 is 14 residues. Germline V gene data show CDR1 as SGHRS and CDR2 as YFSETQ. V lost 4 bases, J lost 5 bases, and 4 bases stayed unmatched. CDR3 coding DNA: TGCGCCAGCAGCAATACAGGGGGGACCGGGGAGCTGTTTTTT. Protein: CASSNTGGTGELFF.

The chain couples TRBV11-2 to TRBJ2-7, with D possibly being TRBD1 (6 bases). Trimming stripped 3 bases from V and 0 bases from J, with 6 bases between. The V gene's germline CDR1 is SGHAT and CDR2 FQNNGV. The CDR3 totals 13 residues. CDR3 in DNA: TGTGCCAGCAGCTTGGACAGCTCCTACGAGCAGTACTTC. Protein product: CASSLDSSYEQYF.